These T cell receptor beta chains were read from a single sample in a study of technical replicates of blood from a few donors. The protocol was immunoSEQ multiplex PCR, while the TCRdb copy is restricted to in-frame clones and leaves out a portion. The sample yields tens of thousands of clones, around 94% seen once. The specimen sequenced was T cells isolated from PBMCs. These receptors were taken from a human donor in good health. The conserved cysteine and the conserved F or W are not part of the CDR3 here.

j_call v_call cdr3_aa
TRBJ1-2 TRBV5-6 ASSLGPTNYGYT
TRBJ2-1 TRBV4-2 ASSQPLASGAYNEQF
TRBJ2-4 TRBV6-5 ASSLAPGQNIQY
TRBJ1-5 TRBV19 ASSITGGVKRLNQPQH
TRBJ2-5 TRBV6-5 ASSYDRNEETQY
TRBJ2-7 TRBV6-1 ASSEWTGGSYEQY
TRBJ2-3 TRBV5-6 ASSPRTTIATDTQY
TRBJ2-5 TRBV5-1 ASSLARGQVEQTQY
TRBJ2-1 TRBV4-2 ASSQEAGPGLAGLIYNEQF
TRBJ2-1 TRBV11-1 ASSLKRGGTDHNNEQF
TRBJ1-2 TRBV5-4 ASSFRDSPRGYT